The 15 T cell receptor beta chains below come from one sample, sequenced in a study of OX40 agonist ivuxolimab in advanced cancers. The method was immunoSEQ multiplex PCR; TCRdb's version includes in-frame clones alone and lacks a portion of them. The data contain roughly 60,000 clones, around 80% of them singletons. The specimen comprised CD4+ or CD8+ T cells sorted from blood, sampled in a trial of the OX40 agonist ivuxolimab. These receptors all come from an adult with an advanced solid tumor such as melanoma, head and neck, liver or kidney cancer.

Worth noting for this clone: The same CDR3 arises from other DNA sequences in this sample as well. The chain joins TRBV5-4 to TRBJ2-7; D remains ambiguous. The CDR3 runs to 15 residues. Germline lookup yields CDR1 SGHNT and CDR2 YYREEE (reference sequence). Trimming left V 0 bases short and J 0 bases short, with 10 bases between. The CDR3 DNA reads TGTGCCAGCAGCTTGGCCGCGGTGAGCTCCTACGAGCAGTACTTC. Translated: CASSLAAVSSYEQYF. Combining the CDR3 with reference TRBV5-4 and TRBJ2-7 gives the whole variable domain ETGVTQSPTHLIKTRGQQVTLRCSSQSGHNTVSWYQQALGQGPQFIFQYYREEENGRGNFPPRFSGLQFPNYSSELNVNALELDDSALYLCASSLAAVSSYEQYFGPGTRLTVT.

The table lists this clone with a count of one. The chain carries TRBV5-1 and TRBJ2-3; 13 nucleotides agree with TRBD2. The CDR3 runs 17 residues. The trim removed 0 bases at V and 1 base at J, leaving 2 bases unmatched. Per the germline V gene, CDR1 is SGHRS and CDR2 is YFSETQ. The CDR3: CASSLAGLAGGTDTQYF. In nucleotides, the CDR3 is TGCGCCAGCAGCTTGGCTGGACTAGCGGGGGGCACAGATACGCAGTATTTT.

V is TRBV7-2 and J is TRBJ2-7; 7 bases align to TRBD2. CDR1 and CDR2 (germline): SGHTA, FQGNSA. The junction had 9 bases not matched to a gene; V was cut back by 5 bases and J by 2 bases. The CDR3 totals 15 residues. The CDR3 region has the DNA TGTGCCAGCAGCCCAATAGCGGGCCGACCCTACGAGCAGTACTTC. Translated, it gives CASSPIAGRPYEQYF.

The CDR3 reads CASSLGSGGMDTQYF. The CDR3 nucleotides read TGTGCCAGCAGCTTAGGAAGCGGGGGGATGGATACGCAGTATTTT. The V and J genes are TRBV13 and TRBJ2-3; 9 nucleotides agree with TRBD2. Germline values: CDR1 PRHDT, CDR2 FYEKMQ (reference sequence). V dropped 0 bases and J dropped 6; count of bases not matched to a gene: 4. CDR3 size: 15 residues.

The V and J genes are TRBV28 and TRBJ2-3; TRBD1 is a possible D gene (5 bases). The CDR3 sequence is 15 residues long. Germline assignment: CDR1 MDHEN and CDR2 SYDVKM. The V and J ends lost 3 bases and 0 bases respectively, with 10 bases between them. The CDR3 protein is CASSFGAVSTDTQYF. CDR3 coding DNA: TGTGCCAGCAGTTTTGGGGCCGTAAGCACAGATACGCAGTATTTT.

This clone was counted a few times. The chain has TRBV6-6 and TRBJ2-7, with D maybe TRBD1 (6 bases). The CDR3 spans 14 residues. Germline V gives CDR1 MNHNY, CDR2 SVGAGI (reference sequence). Trimming removed 0 bases from V and 2 bases from J, with 8 bases in between. The CDR3 here is CASSYSQGTYEQYF. The CDR3 nucleotides are TGTGCCAGCAGTTACTCGCAGGGGACCTACGAGCAGTACTTC.

V gene TRBV7-2 combines with J gene TRBJ2-2; D perhaps matches TRBD2 (5 bases). The CDR3 spans 13 residues. V shed 9 bases and J shed 7 bases, with 15 bases lying between them. CDR1 and CDR2 from the germline V gene are SGHTA and FQGNSA. The CDR3 spells CASVRGGGGELFF. The CDR3 nucleotides read TGTGCCAGTGTCCGGGGTGGCGGCGGGGAGCTGTTTTTT.

The rearrangement uses TRBV19 and TRBJ1-6, with D possibly matching TRBD1 (6 bases). The CDR3 runs 13 residues. From germline, CDR1 is LNHDA and CDR2 SQIVND (reference sequence). Trimming cost V 7 bases and J 9 bases, with 13 bases left between them. CDR3 residues: CASMGASLSPLHF. CDR3 nucleotide sequence: TGTGCCAGTATGGGGGCATCTCTTTCACCCCTCCACTTT.

The chain links TRBV5-1 to TRBJ2-1; D uncertain. The CDR3 runs to 11 residues. V lost 7 bases and J 9 bases, leaving 11 bases between the germline ends. Per germline, CDR1 SGHRS and CDR2 YFSETQ. The CDR3 bases are TGCGCCAGCCGTTCAGTCGGTGAGCAGTTCTTC. This gives the protein CASRSVGEQFF.

The chain couples TRBV28 to TRBJ2-3; no firm D call. The germline V gene has CDR1 MDHEN and CDR2 SYDVKM. V shed 6 bases and J shed 2 bases, with 6 bases lying between them. CDR3 length equals 12 residues. This CDR3 reads CASSTTTDTQYF. The DNA for the CDR3 is TGTGCCAGCAGCACGACCACAGATACGCAGTATTTT. Combining the CDR3 with reference TRBV28 and TRBJ2-3 gives the whole variable domain DVKVTQSSRYLVKRTGEKVFLECVQDMDHENMFWYRQDPGLGLRLIYFSYDVKMKEKGDIPEGYSVSREKKERFSLILESASTNQTSMYLCASSTTTDTQYFGPGTRLTVL.

The chain couples TRBV2 to TRBJ2-5; D is unresolved. Trimming left V 4 bases short and J 4 bases short, with 10 bases between. This CDR3 has 13 residues. Germline V gene sequence: CDR1 SNHLY, CDR2 FYNNEI. The CDR3 spells CASSVEEAETQYF. In DNA, the CDR3 is TGTGCCAGCAGTGTCGAGGAAGCAGAGACCCAGTACTTC. The entire variable domain, with the rest obtained from reference TRBV2 and TRBJ2-5, is as follows: EPEVTQTPSHQVTQMGQEVILRCVPISNHLYFYWYRQILGQKVEFLVSFYNNEISEKSEIFDDQFSVERPDGSNFTLKIRSTKLEDSAMYFCASSVEEAETQYFGPGTRLLVL.

The V call is TRBV28, the J call TRBJ1-2; no clear D. Trimming shortened V by 4 bases and J by 8 bases, and 5 bases separated the two germline ends. The CDR3 length is 10 residues. Germline-derived CDR1 and CDR2 are MDHEN and SYDVKM. CDR3 residues: CASSSRGYTF. The CDR3 nucleotides are TGTGCCAGCAGTTCCAGAGGCTACACCTTC.

This clone was recorded once. V gene TRBV18 combines with J gene TRBJ1-4; 10 bases are shared with TRBD1. The CDR3 has 16 amino acids. Trimming at V came to 1 base and at J to 6 bases, leaving 5 bases not matched to a gene. Germline CDR1 is KGHSH and CDR2 is LQKENI. CDR3 protein: CASSPRTGTGDEKLFF. For the CDR3, the DNA is TGTGCCAGCTCACCACGGACCGGGACAGGGGATGAAAAACTGTTTTTT.

The chain combines TRBV6-1 with TRBJ2-1; D unresolved. V was shortened by 3 bases and J by 7 bases, with 13 bases between the two germline ends. The length of the CDR3 is 14 residues. The germline V gene has CDR1 MNHNS and CDR2 SASEGT. CDR3 nucleotide sequence: TGTGCCAGCAGTGAGCAGACGACGAAAAATGAGCAGTTCTTC. It translates to CASSEQTTKNEQFF.

This rearrangement joins TRBV6-1 to TRBJ2-1; D tentatively fits TRBD1 or TRBD2 (5 bases each). Germline CDR1 reads MNHNS; CDR2 reads SASEGT. V was clipped by 0 bases and J by 8 bases, with 20 bases between them. The CDR3 covers 17 residues. CDR3 region: CASSEATGRAGGYEQFF. CDR3 DNA: TGTGCCAGCAGTGAAGCAACGGGGCGGGCCGGCGGGTATGAGCAGTTCTTC.